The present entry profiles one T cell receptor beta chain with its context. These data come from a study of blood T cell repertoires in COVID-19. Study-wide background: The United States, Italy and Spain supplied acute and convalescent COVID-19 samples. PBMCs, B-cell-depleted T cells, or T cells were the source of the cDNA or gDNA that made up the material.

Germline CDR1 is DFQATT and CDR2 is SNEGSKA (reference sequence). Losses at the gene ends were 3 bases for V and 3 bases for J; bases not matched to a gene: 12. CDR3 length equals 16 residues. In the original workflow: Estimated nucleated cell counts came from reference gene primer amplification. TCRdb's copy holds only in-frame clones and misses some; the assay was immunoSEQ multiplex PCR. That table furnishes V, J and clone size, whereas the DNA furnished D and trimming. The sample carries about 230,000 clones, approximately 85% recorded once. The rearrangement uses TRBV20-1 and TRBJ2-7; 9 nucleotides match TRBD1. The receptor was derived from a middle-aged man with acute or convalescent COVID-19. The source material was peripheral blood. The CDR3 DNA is TGCAGTGCTAGTCGCCGACCGAGACAGGGGGACTACGAGCAGTACTTC. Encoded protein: CSASRRPRQGDYEQYF.